The present TCR beta chain was sequenced within a study of cytomegalovirus exposure and HLA in healthy donors. Whole-study results and caveats: V- and J-gene trimming in TCR beta was tied to a missense DCLRE1C variant by an analysis performed later.

This CDR3 is built from 16 residues. Trimming took off 0 bases at V and 3 bases at J, with 16 bases between the two ends. Germline lookup yields CDR1 SGHRS and CDR2 YFSETQ. A note on this clone: Antigen unknown.

Both 60 Vbeta primers and 13 Jbeta primers went into the PCR. The data were produced by immunoSEQ multiplex PCR, yet TCRdb's version contains in-frame clones alone and is incomplete. This sample has roughly 130,000 clones, with approximately 68% found just once. The source is a man aged 25-40 years in good health and CMV-seropositive. The sequencing input was PBMCs. The chain joins TRBV5-1 to TRBJ2-7, with D tentatively TRBD1 (5 bases). CDR3 region: CASSLEGLRQYYEQYF. The DNA for the CDR3 is TGCGCCAGCAGCTTGGAGGGGCTGAGACAGTACTACGAGCAGTACTTC.